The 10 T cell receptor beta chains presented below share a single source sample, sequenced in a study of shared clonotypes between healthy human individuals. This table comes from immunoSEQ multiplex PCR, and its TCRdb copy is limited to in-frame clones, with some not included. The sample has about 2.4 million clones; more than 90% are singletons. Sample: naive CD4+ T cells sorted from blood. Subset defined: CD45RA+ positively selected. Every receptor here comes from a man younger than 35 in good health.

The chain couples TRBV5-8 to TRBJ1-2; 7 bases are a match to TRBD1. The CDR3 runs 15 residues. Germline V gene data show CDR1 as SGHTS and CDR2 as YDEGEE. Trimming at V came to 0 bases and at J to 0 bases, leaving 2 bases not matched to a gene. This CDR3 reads CASSLEGATNYGYTF. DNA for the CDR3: TGTGCCAGCAGCTTGGAGGGGGCTACTAACTATGGCTACACCTTC.

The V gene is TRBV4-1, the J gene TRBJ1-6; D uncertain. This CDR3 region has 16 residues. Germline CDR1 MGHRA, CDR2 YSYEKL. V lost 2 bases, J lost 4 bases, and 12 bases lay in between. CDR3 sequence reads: CASSQFWTVYNSPLHF. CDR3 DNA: TGCGCCAGCAGCCAATTCTGGACGGTTTATAATTCACCCCTCCACTTT.

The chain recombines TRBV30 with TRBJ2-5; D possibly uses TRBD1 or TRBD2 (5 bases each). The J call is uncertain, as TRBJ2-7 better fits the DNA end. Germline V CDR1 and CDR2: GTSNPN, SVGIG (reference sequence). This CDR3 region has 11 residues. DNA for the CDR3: TGTGCCTGGGGGGGTAGCTACGAGCAGTACTTC. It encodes CAWGGSYEQYF.

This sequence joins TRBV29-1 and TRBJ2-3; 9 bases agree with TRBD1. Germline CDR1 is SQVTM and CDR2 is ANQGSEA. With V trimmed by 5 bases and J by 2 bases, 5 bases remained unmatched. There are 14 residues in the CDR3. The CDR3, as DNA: TGCAGCGTTTCCGGGACAGGGATCACAGATACGCAGTATTTT. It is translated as CSVSGTGITDTQYF.

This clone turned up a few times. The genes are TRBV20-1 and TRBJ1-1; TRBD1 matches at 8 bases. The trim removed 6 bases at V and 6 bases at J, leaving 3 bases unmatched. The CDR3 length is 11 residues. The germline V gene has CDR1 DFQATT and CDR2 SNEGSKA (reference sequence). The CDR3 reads CSAPDRAEAFF. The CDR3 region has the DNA TGCAGTGCCCCGGACAGGGCTGAAGCTTTCTTT.

The CDR3 DNA sequence: TGTGCCACCAGCAGGCACGGGACAAACTACGAGCAGTACTTC. This translates into CATSRHGTNYEQYF. The genes are TRBV15 and TRBJ2-7; possible D gene TRBD1, 6 bases. Germline CDR1 LNHNV, CDR2 YYDKDF (reference sequence). Trimming removed 3 bases at V and 3 bases at J, with 12 bases between. The CDR3 is made up of 14 amino acids.

The CDR3 nucleotides are TGCGCCAGCAGTTCAGGGCAGTACCAAGAGACCCAGTACTTC. Translating gives CASSSGQYQETQYF. This chain joins TRBV10-1 and TRBJ2-5; D may be TRBD1 (5 bases). V lost 5 bases to trimming and J lost 0 bases, with 10 bases between them. This CDR3 is built from 14 residues. Germline CDR1 is WNHNN and CDR2 is SYGVQD (reference sequence).

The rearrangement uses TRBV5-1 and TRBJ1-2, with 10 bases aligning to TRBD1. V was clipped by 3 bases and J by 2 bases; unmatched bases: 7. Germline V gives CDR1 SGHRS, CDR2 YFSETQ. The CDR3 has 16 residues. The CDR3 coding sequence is TGCGCCAGCAGCTCTCAAACGGACAGGGGGAACTATGGCTACACCTTC. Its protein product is CASSSQTDRGNYGYTF.

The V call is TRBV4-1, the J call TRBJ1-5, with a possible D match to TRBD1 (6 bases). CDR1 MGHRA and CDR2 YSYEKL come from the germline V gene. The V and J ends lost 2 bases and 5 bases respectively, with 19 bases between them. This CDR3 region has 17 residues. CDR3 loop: CASSQPTGLARDQPQHF. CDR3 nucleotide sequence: TGCGCCAGCAGCCAACCTACAGGGTTGGCCAGAGATCAGCCCCAGCATTTT.

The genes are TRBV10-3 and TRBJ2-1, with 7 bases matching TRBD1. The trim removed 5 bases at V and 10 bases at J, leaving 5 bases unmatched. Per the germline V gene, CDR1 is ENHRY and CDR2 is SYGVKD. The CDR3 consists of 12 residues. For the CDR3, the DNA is TGTGCCATCAGTACTGACAGGGACGAGCAGTTCTTC. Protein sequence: CAISTDRDEQFF.